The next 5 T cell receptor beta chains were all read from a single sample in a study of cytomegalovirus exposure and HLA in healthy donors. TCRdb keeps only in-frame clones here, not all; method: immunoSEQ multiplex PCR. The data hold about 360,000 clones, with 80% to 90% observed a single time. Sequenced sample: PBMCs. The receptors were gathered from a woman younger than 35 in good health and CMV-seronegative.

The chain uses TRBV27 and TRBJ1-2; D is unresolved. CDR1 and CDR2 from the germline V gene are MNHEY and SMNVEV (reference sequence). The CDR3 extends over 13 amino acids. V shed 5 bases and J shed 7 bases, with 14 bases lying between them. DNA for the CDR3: TGTGCCAGCAGTCAGTTCAATGCGGGTGGCTACACCTTC. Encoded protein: CASSQFNAGGYTF.

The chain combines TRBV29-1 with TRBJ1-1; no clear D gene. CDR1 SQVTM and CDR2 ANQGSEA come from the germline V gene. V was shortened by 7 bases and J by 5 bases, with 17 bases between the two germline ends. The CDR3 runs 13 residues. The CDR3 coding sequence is TGCAGCGCCCGTCTCGGAGGTTCTACTGAAGCTTTCTTT. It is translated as CSARLGGSTEAFF.

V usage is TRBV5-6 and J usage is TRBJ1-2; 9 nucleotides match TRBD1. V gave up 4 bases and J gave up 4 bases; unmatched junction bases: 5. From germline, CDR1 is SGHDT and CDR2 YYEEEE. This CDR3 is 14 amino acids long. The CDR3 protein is CASSPDRGLYGYTF. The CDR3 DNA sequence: TGTGCCAGCAGCCCGGACAGGGGACTCTATGGCTACACCTTC.

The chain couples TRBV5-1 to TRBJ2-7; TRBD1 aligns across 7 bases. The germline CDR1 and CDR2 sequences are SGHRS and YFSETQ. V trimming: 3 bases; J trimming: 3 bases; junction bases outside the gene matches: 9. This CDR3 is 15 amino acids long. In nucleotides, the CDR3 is TGCGCCAGCAGCTACTCACCGGGACAGAACTACGAGCAGTACTTC. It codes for CASSYSPGQNYEQYF.

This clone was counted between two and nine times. CDR3: CASSHGTPNQPQHF. CDR3 DNA sequence: TGTGCCAGCAGTCACGGGACACCGAATCAGCCCCAGCATTTT. The rearrangement uses TRBV7-8 and TRBJ1-5; TRBD1 is a possible D gene (6 bases). The germline V gene encodes CDR1 SGHVS and CDR2 FQNEAQ. This CDR3 comprises 14 residues. The ends were cut back, 6 bases at V and 4 bases at J, with 13 bases in the middle.